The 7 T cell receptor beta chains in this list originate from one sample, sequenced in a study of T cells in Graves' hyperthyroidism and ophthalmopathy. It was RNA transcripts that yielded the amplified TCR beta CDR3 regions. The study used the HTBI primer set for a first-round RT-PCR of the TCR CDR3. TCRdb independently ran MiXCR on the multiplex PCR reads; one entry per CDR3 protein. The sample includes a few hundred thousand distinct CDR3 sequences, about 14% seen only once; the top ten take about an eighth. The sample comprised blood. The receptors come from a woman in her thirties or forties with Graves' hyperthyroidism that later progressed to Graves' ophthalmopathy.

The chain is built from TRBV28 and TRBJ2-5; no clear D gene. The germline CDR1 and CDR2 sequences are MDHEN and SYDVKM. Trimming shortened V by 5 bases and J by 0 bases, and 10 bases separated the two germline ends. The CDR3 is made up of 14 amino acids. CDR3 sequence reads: CASSTQPYQETQYF. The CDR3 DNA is TGTGCCAGCAGTACCCAGCCGTACCAAGAGACCCAGTACTTC.

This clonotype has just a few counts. CDR3 region: CATSPLGGGINIQYF. CDR3 sequence (DNA): TGTGCCACCAGCCCCCTAGGGGGGGGGATAAACATTCAGTACTTC. The chain couples TRBV15 to TRBJ2-4; tentatively, D is TRBD2 (7 bases). Germline lookup yields CDR1 LNHNV and CDR2 YYDKDF (reference sequence). V lost 5 bases and J 6 bases, leaving 17 bases between the germline ends. The CDR3 consists of 15 residues.

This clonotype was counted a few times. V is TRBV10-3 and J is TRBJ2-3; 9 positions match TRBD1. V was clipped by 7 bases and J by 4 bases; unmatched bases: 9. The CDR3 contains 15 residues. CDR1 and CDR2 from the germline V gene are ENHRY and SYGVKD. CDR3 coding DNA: TGTGCCATCAATGCGGACAGGGGAGGCGCAGATACGCAGTATTTT. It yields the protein CAINADRGGADTQYF.

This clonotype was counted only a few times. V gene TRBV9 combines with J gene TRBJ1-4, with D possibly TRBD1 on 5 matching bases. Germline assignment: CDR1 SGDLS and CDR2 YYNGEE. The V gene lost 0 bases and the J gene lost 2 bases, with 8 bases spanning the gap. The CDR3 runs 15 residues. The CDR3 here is CASSVGGRTNEKLFF. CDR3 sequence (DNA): TGTGCCAGCAGCGTAGGGGGACGGACTAATGAAAAACTGTTTTTT.

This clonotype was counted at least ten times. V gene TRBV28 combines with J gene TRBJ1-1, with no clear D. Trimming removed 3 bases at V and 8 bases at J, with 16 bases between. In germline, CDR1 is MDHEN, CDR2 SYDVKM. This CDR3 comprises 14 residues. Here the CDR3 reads CASSLGGPPTEAFF. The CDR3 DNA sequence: TGTGCCAGCAGTTTGGGAGGGCCTCCTACCGAAGCTTTCTTT.

The CDR3 is CASSLGGGWLYNSPLHF. In DNA form, the CDR3 reads TGTGCCAGCAGTTTGGGGGGCGGTTGGCTCTATAATTCACCCCTCCACTTT. This chain links TRBV27 with TRBJ1-6, with D possibly TRBD1 on 6 matching bases. The CDR3 has 17 residues. Trimming pared 3 bases from V and 3 bases from J, leaving 15 bases between. In germline, CDR1 is MNHEY, CDR2 SMNVEV (reference sequence).

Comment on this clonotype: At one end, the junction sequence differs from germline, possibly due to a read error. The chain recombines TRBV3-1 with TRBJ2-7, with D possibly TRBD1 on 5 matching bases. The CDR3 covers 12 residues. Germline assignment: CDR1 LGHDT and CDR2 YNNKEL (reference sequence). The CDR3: CASSRTNHEHYF. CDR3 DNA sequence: TGCGCCAGCAGCCGGACAAACCACGAGCACTACTTC.